The clone carrying this T cell receptor (beta chain) was seen repeatedly, ten times or more. TCRdb recomputed calls from the 5' RACE reads with MiXCR, one row per CDR3 protein. The sample lists some 30,000 distinct CDR3 sequences; approximately 5% were seen once. This entry comes from a study of early T cells in non-severe SARS-CoV-2 infection. Trimming pared 2 bases from V and 2 bases from J, leaving 15 bases between. Germline V gene sequence: CDR1 KGHSH, CDR2 LQKENI. The CDR3 spans 16 residues. This TCR was recovered from an adult who was a healthcare worker with PCR-confirmed SARS-CoV-2 infection or an uninfected control (not recorded which). The sequencing sample was made of whole blood. The chain carries TRBV18 and TRBJ2-5, with D tentatively TRBD1 (7 bases). CDR3 sequence reads: CASSPWSGGLQETQYF. Written as DNA, the CDR3 is TGTGCCAGCTCACCATGGTCAGGGGGGCTGCAAGAGACCCAGTACTTC.